The 10 T cell receptor beta chains below come from one sample, sequenced in a study of PD-1 blockade in mismatch repair-deficient tumors. Assay: immunoSEQ multiplex PCR; the TCRdb copy retains only in-frame clones and omits some. This table has just under 65,000 clones, about 87% appearing once. The sample was peripheral blood, taken 52 weeks after starting pembrolizumab. These receptors all stem from an adult with mismatch repair-deficient cancer.

The chain couples TRBV28 to TRBJ2-3; D is undetermined. Deletions cut 3 bases from V and 0 bases from J, with 10 bases between. Germline CDR1 is MDHEN and CDR2 is SYDVKM. The CDR3 has 15 amino acids. The CDR3 sequence is CASSFYGRSTDTQYF. The CDR3 DNA reads as TGTGCCAGCAGTTTTTATGGTCGAAGCACAGATACGCAGTATTTT.

The table lists this clone with a few counts. The chain links TRBV30 to TRBJ1-2; 7 nucleotides agree with TRBD1. The germline V gene has CDR1 GTSNPN and CDR2 SVGIG (reference sequence). CDR3 length: 13 amino acids. After removal of 2 bases from V and 7 bases from J, the junction contained 7 bases not matched to a gene. This chain's CDR3 is CAWSWEGALGYTF. In nucleotides, the CDR3 is TGTGCCTGGAGTTGGGAGGGGGCGCTTGGCTACACCTTC.

The chain uses TRBV18 and TRBJ2-7; 8 bases are shared with TRBD2. The CDR3 covers 14 residues. With V trimmed by 5 bases and J by 2 bases, 5 bases remained unmatched. CDR1 is KGHSH and CDR2 is LQKENI in the germline V gene. The DNA for the CDR3 is TGTGCCAGCTCAGCTACTAGCGGAACCTACGAGCAGTACTTC. Its protein product is CASSATSGTYEQYF.

This chain uses TRBV5-4 with TRBJ2-6; TRBD2 is a possible D gene (6 bases). The germline V gene encodes CDR1 SGHNT and CDR2 YYREEE (reference sequence). V was clipped by 0 bases and J by 2 bases, with 6 bases between them. CDR3 size: 15 residues. Written as DNA, the CDR3 is TGTGCCAGCAGCTTGGCGGGAGCTGGGGCCAACGTCCTGACTTTC. It specifies CASSLAGAGANVLTF.

The rearrangement uses TRBV9 and TRBJ2-7; TRBD2 aligns across 9 bases. Germline assignment: CDR1 SGDLS and CDR2 YYNGEE. This CDR3 spans 14 amino acids. V was clipped by 4 bases and J by 3 bases; unmatched bases: 5. CDR3 coding DNA: TGTGCCAGCAGCCTTATTAGCGGGAGCTACGAGCAGTACTTC. It translates to CASSLISGSYEQYF.

V and J are TRBV11-1 and TRBJ1-2, with 8 nucleotides matching TRBD1. V lost 4 bases and J lost 7; bases outside the gene matches: 5. The CDR3 covers 13 residues. The germline V gene has CDR1 SGHAT and CDR2 FQDESV (reference sequence). The CDR3 loop reads CASSSNRGTGYTF. The CDR3 region has the DNA TGTGCCAGCAGCTCCAACAGGGGGACTGGCTACACCTTC.

The chain recombines TRBV11-3 with TRBJ2-7; D is undetermined. The CDR3 is 12 amino acids. CDR1 and CDR2 (germline): SGHNT, YENEEA. V dropped 0 bases and J dropped 5 bases, with 5 bases sitting between them. CDR3 amino acids: CASSLDPHEQYF. The CDR3 region has the DNA TGTGCCAGCAGCTTAGATCCCCACGAGCAGTACTTC.

The rearrangement links TRBV9 to TRBJ2-1; 9 positions match TRBD2. Germline V gives CDR1 SGDLS, CDR2 YYNGEE. This CDR3 has 15 residues. Losses at the gene ends were 4 bases for V and 8 bases for J; bases not matched to a gene: 10. The CDR3 spells CASSPGVAGADEQFF. The CDR3, as DNA: TGTGCCAGCAGCCCAGGGGTAGCGGGAGCTGATGAGCAGTTCTTC.

CDR3 in DNA: TGTGCCAGCAGCTTAGTCGAGGCTCTCTACGAGCAGTACTTC. Translated: CASSLVEALYEQYF. The V and J genes are TRBV7-8 and TRBJ2-7; D gene ambiguous. The CDR3 contains 14 residues. The V end lost 1 base, the J end lost 3 bases, and 10 bases lay between the germline ends. Germline loops: CDR1 SGHVS, CDR2 FQNEAQ.

Note on this clone: Other nucleotide sequences in the sample specify the same CDR3. The chain uses TRBV19 and TRBJ1-4; D unclear. This CDR3 contains 11 residues. The germline CDR1 and CDR2 sequences are LNHDA and SQIVND (reference sequence). The germline V and J ends were trimmed by 3 bases and 8 bases, with 4 bases remaining between them. As DNA, the CDR3 is TGTGCCAGTAGTATCGCCGAAAAACTGTTTTTT. Protein sequence: CASSIAEKLFF.